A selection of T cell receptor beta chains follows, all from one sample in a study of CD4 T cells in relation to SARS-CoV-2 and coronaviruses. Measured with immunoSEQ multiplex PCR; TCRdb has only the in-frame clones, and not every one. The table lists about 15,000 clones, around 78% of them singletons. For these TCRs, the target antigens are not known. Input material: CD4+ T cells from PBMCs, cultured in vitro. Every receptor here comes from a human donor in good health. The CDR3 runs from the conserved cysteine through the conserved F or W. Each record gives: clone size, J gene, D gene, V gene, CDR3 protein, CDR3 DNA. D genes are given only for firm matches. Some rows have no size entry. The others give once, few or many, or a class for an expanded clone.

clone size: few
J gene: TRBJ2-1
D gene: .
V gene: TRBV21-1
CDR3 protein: CASSHGGLAVPSSYNEQFF
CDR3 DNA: TGTGCCAGCAGCCATGGGGGACTAGCGGTCCCGAGCTCCTACAATGAGCAGTTCTTC

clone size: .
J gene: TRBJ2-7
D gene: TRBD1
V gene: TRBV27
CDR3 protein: CASSRTGLLPYEQYF
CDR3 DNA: TGTGCCAGCAGTCGGACAGGTTTGCTGCCCTACGAGCAGTACTTC

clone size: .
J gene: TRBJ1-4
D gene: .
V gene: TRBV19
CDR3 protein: CASKGHEGGEKLFF
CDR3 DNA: TGTGCCAGTAAAGGGCATGAGGGCGGGGAAAAACTGTTTTTT

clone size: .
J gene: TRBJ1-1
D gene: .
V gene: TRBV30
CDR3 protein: CAWSPDRTEAFF
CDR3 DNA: TGTGCCTGGAGTCCCGATCGGACTGAAGCTTTCTTT

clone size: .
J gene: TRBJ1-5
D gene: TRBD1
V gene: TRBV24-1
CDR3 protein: CATSDATGGKEPQHF
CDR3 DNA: TGTGCCACCAGTGATGCGACAGGGGGTAAAGAGCCCCAGCATTTT

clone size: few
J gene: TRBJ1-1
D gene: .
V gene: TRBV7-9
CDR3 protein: CASSLERGRVAFF
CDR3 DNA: TGTGCCAGCAGCTTAGAGAGGGGCCGTGTAGCTTTCTTT

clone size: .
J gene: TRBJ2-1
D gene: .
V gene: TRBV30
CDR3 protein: CAWSVRDANNEQFF
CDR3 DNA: TGTGCCTGGAGTGTAAGGGACGCTAACAATGAGCAGTTCTTC

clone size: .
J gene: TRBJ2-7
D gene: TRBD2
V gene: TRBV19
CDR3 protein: CATGLAGPWSNEQYF
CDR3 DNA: TGTGCCACAGGACTAGCGGGCCCTTGGTCTAACGAGCAGTACTTC

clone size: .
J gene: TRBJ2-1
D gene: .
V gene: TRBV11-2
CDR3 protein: CASSFSSVEQFF
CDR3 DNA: TGTGCCAGCAGCTTCTCCTCGGTAGAGCAGTTCTTC

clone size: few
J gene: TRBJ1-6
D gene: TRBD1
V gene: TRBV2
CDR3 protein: CASFDREFSPLHF
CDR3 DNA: TGTGCCAGTTTCGACAGGGAGTTTTCACCCCTCCACTTT